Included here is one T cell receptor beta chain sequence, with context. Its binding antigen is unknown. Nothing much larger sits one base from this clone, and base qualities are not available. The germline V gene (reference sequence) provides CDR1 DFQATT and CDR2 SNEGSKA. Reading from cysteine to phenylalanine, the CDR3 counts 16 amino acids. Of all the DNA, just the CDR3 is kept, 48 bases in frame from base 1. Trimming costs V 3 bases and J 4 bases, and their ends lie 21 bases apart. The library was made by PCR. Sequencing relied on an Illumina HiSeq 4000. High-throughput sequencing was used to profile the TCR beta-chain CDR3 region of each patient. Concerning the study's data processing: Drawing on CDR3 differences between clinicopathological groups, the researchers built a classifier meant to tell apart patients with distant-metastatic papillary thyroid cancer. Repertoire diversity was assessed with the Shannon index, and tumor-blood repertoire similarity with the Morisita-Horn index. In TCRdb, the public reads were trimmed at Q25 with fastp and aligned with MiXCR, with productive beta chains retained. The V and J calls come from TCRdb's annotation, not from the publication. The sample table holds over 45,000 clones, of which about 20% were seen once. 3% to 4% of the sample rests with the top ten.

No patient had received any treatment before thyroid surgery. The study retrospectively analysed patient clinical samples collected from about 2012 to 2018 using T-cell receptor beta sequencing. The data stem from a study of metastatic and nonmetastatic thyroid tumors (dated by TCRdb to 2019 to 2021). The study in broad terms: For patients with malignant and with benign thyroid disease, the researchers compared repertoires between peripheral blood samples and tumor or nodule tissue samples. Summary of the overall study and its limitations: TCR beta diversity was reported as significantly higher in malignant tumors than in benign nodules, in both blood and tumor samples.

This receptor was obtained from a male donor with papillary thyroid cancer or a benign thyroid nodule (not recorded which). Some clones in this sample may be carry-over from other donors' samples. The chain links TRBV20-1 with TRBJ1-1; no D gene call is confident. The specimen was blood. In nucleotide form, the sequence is TGCAGTGCTAGTAGAGTACACGAGGAGTGGTTCACTGAAGCTTTCTTT. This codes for CSASRVHEEWFTEAFF.